Below are 15 T cell receptor beta chains sequenced from a single sample in a study of T cell responses to AZD1222 COVID-19 vaccine. The protocol was immunoSEQ multiplex PCR, while the TCRdb copy is restricted to in-frame clones and leaves out a portion. This table has 100,000 to 150,000 clones, 90% appearing once. Sequencing used peripheral blood, obtained 28 days after the second dose of the MenACWY control vaccine. Every receptor here comes from an adult who received the MenACWY meningococcal vaccine as a control.

The chain joins TRBV6-2 or TRBV6-3 to TRBJ2-3; 12 bases fit TRBD1. Germline V gene data show CDR1 as MNHEY and CDR2 as SVGEGT. This CDR3 has 20 amino acids. V was pared by 5 bases and J by 3 bases, with 18 bases of the junction left unmatched. The CDR3 loop is CASSLWGTGTGGMGTDTQYF. DNA for the CDR3: TGTGCCAGCAGTCTTTGGGGAACCGGGACAGGGGGCATGGGTACAGATACGCAGTATTTT.

J is TRBJ1-1 and V is TRBV7-3; tentatively, D is TRBD1 (5 bases). Germline V gene sequence: CDR1 SGHTA, CDR2 FQGTGA. The CDR3 loop spans 13 amino acids. V lost 2 bases, J lost 10 bases, and 14 bases lay in between. The CDR3 is CASSLHPGGLAFF. The CDR3 DNA follows: TGTGCCAGCAGCTTACACCCGGGGGGTTTAGCTTTCTTT.

The genes are TRBV6-4 and TRBJ2-3, with D possibly called TRBD1 or TRBD2 (5 bases each). Germline CDR1 and CDR2: MRHNA and SNTAGT. Trimming removed 0 bases from V and 5 bases from J, with 9 bases in between. The length of the CDR3 is 14 residues. The CDR3 DNA reads as TGTGCCAGCAGTGACTCTGGGGGTTTAGATACGCAGTATTTT. Translated: CASSDSGGLDTQYF.

This clone was counted a single time. The genes are TRBV7-9 and TRBJ2-1; TRBD1 or TRBD2 may be the D gene (5 bases each). The CDR3 sequence is 14 residues long. Germline CDR1 and CDR2: SEHNR and FQNEAQ (reference sequence). Trimming pared 5 bases from V and 2 bases from J, leaving 10 bases between. CDR3 residues: CASSPGTAYNEQFF. Here the CDR3 DNA reads TGTGCCAGCAGCCCTGGGACGGCCTACAATGAGCAGTTCTTC.

The rearrangement joins TRBV29-1 to TRBJ1-2; D might be TRBD1 (5 bases). V dropped 2 bases and J dropped 3 bases, with 13 bases sitting between them. Germline values: CDR1 SQVTM, CDR2 ANQGSEA. This CDR3 is 14 amino acids long. CDR3 sequence (DNA): TGCAGCGTTGAACGGCAGGGTGAGGACTATGGCTACACCTTC. Its protein product is CSVERQGEDYGYTF.

This clone was counted once. V is TRBV7-8 and J is TRBJ2-7, with 11 bases aligning to TRBD2. Trimming at V came to 3 bases and at J to 6 bases, leaving 10 bases not matched to a gene. CDR3 length: 16 amino acids. Per the germline V gene, CDR1 is SGHVS and CDR2 is FQNEAQ. CDR3 region: CASSFHTGTSGFEQYF. CDR3 in DNA: TGTGCCAGCAGCTTCCACACCGGGACTAGCGGCTTCGAGCAGTACTTC.

The chain joins TRBV5-1 to TRBJ1-1, with a weak D call TRBD1 (5 bases). V was cut by 0 bases and J by 2 bases, with 11 bases left in between. Looked up from germline, CDR1 is SGHRS and CDR2 is YFSETQ. The CDR3 totals 15 residues. The CDR3 loop is CASSLAGYENTEAFF. DNA of the CDR3: TGCGCCAGCAGCTTGGCAGGGTATGAAAACACTGAAGCTTTCTTT. Together with reference TRBV5-1 and TRBJ1-1, the CDR3 gives the full variable domain: KAGVTQTPRYLIKTRGQQVTLSCSPISGHRSVSWYQQTPGQGLQFLFEYFSETQRNKGNFPGRFSGRQFSNSRSEMNVSTLELGDSALYLCASSLAGYENTEAFFGQGTRLTVV.

J is TRBJ2-1 and V is TRBV5-1, with 8 bases matching TRBD2. The CDR3 runs to 14 residues. CDR1 and CDR2 from the germline V gene are SGHRS and YFSETQ. The V gene end was trimmed by 3 bases and the J gene end by 4 bases; junction bases not matched to a gene: 3. CDR3 region: CASSSLAGYNEQFF. CDR3 coding DNA: TGCGCCAGCAGCTCCCTAGCGGGTTACAATGAGCAGTTCTTC. The complete variable domain, with remaining parts taken from reference TRBV5-1 and TRBJ2-1, reads KAGVTQTPRYLIKTRGQQVTLSCSPISGHRSVSWYQQTPGQGLQFLFEYFSETQRNKGNFPGRFSGRQFSNSRSEMNVSTLELGDSALYLCASSSLAGYNEQFFGPGTRLTVL.

This chain uses TRBV7-9 with TRBJ2-7, with D perhaps assigned TRBD1 or TRBD2 (7 bases each). The CDR3 contains 14 residues. Looked up from germline, CDR1 is SEHNR and CDR2 is FQNEAQ (reference sequence). Trimming left V 5 bases short and J 6 bases short, with 17 bases between. The CDR3 sequence is CASSLRGGSGEQYV. Here the CDR3 DNA reads TGTGCCAGCAGCCTCAGGGGGGGTTCGGGCGAGCAGTACGTC.

The chain carries TRBV2 and TRBJ2-1; D is uncertain. The CDR3 extends over 10 amino acids. With 6 bases removed from V and 6 bases from J, the gap between germline ends came to 3 bases. CDR1 is SNHLY, CDR2 FYNNEI, per germline. The CDR3, as DNA: TGTGCCAGCAGCAGCAATGAGCAGTTCTTC. Translated, it gives CASSSNEQFF.

Concerning this clone itself: The junction differs from germline at one of its ends, possibly a read error. This chain connects TRBV28 to TRBJ1-2, with unresolved D. CDR1 and CDR2 from the germline V gene are MDHEN and SYDVKM. The CDR3 sequence is 14 residues long. CDR3 sequence reads: CASRLSVGGYGYTF. CDR3 bases: TGTGCCAGCCGTTTGTCGGTTGGTGGGTATGGCTACACCTTC.

This clone has only one observation. The rearrangement joins TRBV28 to TRBJ2-7, with 9 bases matching TRBD2. CDR1 is MDHEN and CDR2 is SYDVKM in the germline V gene. Trimming removed 5 bases from V and 4 bases from J; junction bases left unmatched: 9. The CDR3 spans 15 residues. The CDR3 protein is CASSRLGSGSYEQYF. In nucleotides, the CDR3 is TGTGCCAGCAGTCGCCTGGGTAGCGGGAGTTACGAGCAGTACTTC.

V and J are TRBV19 and TRBJ2-5; D is undetermined. This CDR3 is 13 amino acids long. Per germline, CDR1 LNHDA and CDR2 SQIVND (reference sequence). V was trimmed by 1 base and J by 7 bases, leaving 10 bases between them. Here the CDR3 reads CASSIADFPTQYF. In nucleotides, the CDR3 is TGTGCCAGTAGTATAGCCGATTTCCCGACCCAGTACTTC.

This chain joins TRBV6-1 and TRBJ1-2; 8 bases line up with TRBD1. The V segment lost 0 bases and the J segment 5 bases; nucleotides outside the gene matches: 8. Germline CDR1 MNHNS, CDR2 SASEGT. There are 16 residues in the CDR3. The CDR3 reads CASSEAQQGAIYGYTF. In DNA, the CDR3 is TGTGCCAGCAGTGAAGCGCAGCAGGGGGCGATTTATGGCTACACCTTC.

V and J are TRBV7-2 and TRBJ1-2; D is uncertain. Trimming removed 1 base from V and 4 bases from J, with 7 bases in between. The CDR3 covers 13 residues. Germline CDR1 and CDR2: SGHTA and FQGNSA. CDR3 amino acids: CASSLEGFYGYTF. In DNA, the CDR3 is TGTGCCAGCAGCTTAGAGGGTTTCTATGGCTACACCTTC.